This T cell receptor beta chain was documented in a study of untreated major depressive disorder. Sequenced by immunoSEQ multiplex PCR; TCRdb stores in-frame clones only, minus some. The table lists around 20,000 clones, about 93% of them singletons. The CDR3 totals 15 residues. Germline lookup yields CDR1 KGHSH and CDR2 LQKENI. Germline trimming cut 3 bases from V and 6 bases from J; bases unmatched to any gene: 7. This clonotype was sampled from a man aged 25-45 years in good health. The source material was CD4+ T cells from PBMCs. The genes are TRBV18 and TRBJ2-3, with 9 bases that match TRBD1. CDR3 sequence reads: CASSPGGQGRDTQYF. The CDR3 coding sequence is TGTGCCAGCTCACCTGGGGGACAGGGAAGGGATACGCAGTATTTT.